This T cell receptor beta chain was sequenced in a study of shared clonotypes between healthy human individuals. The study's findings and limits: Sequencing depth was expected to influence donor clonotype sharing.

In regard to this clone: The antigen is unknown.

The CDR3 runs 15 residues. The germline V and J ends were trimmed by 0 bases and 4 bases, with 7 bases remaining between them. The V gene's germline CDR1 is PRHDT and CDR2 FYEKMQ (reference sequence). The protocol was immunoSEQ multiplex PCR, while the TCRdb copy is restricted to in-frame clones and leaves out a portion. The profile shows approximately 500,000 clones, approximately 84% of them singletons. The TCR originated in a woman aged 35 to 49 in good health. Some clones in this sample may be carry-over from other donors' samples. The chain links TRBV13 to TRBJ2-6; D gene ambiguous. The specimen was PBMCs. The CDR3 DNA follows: TGTGCCAGCAGCTTAGGAGGGTCAGGGGCCAACGTCCTGACTTTC. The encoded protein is CASSLGGSGANVLTF.